The 11 T cell receptor beta chains below were found in one sample sequenced in a study of shared clonotypes between healthy human individuals. Generated by immunoSEQ multiplex PCR, the TCRdb table keeps only in-frame clones and is missing some. The sample carries roughly 1,800,000 clones, roughly 95% recorded once. CD8 cells regarded as naive lacked CD45RO, were positively chosen for CCR7, and omitted terminally differentiated effector memory CD45RA+ cells. Sequenced material: naive CD8+ T cells sorted from blood. All receptors derive from a man younger than 35 in good health.

This chain uses TRBV4-1 with TRBJ2-1, with D unresolved. The CDR3 has 14 amino acids. Trimming shortened V by 1 base and J by 6 bases, and 10 bases separated the two germline ends. Per germline, CDR1 MGHRA and CDR2 YSYEKL. The CDR3 DNA is TGCGCCAGCAGCCAAGTGGAGTGGTTCAATGAGCAGTTCTTC. This encodes CASSQVEWFNEQFF.

The genes are TRBV6-1 and TRBJ1-2, with no clear D. Between the trimmed V and J ends, which lost 2 bases and 0 bases, there was a span of 7 bases. This CDR3 has 14 amino acids. Germline CDR1 MNHNS, CDR2 SASEGT. The CDR3 coding sequence is TGTGCCAGCAGTGAACAGGCAGCTAACTATGGCTACACCTTC. It is translated as CASSEQAANYGYTF.

Concerning this clone itself: The sample contains more than one DNA sequence encoding this CDR3. The rearrangement uses TRBV5-6 and TRBJ2-7; TRBD2 matches at 7 bases. The CDR3 loop spans 13 amino acids. CDR1 and CDR2 from the germline V gene are SGHDT and YYEEEE. J lost 4 bases, V lost 7 bases, and 8 bases had no gene match. DNA of the CDR3: TGTGCCAGCTGCCCGGGGGGTTCGTACGAGCAGTACTTC. It translates to CASCPGGSYEQYF.

V is TRBV7-6 and J is TRBJ2-7; 8 bases fit TRBD1. The germline gives CDR1 SGHVS, CDR2 FNYEAQ. This CDR3 region has 15 residues. J gave up 6 bases and V 5 bases, and 12 bases lay outside the gene matches. The CDR3 protein is CASSPSYMTGVEQYF. CDR3 nucleotides: TGTGCCAGCAGCCCATCCTACATGACAGGGGTCGAGCAGTACTTC. Supplemented by reference TRBV7-6 and TRBJ2-7, the full variable domain reads GAGVSQSPRYKVTKRGQDVALRCDPISGHVSLYWYRQALGQGPEFLTYFNYEAQQDKSGLPNDRFSAERPEGSISTLTIQRTEQRDSAMYRCASSPSYMTGVEQYFGPGTRLTVT.

The chain combines TRBV15 with TRBJ2-7, with D possibly being TRBD1 (6 bases). The germline V and J ends were trimmed by 6 bases and 2 bases, with 11 bases remaining between them. CDR3 size: 13 residues. Germline V gene data show CDR1 as LNHNV and CDR2 as YYDKDF (reference sequence). The CDR3 region is CATSEGGPYEQYF. Here the CDR3 DNA reads TGTGCCACCAGTGAAGGGGGTCCCTACGAGCAGTACTTC.

The chain recombines TRBV11-2 with TRBJ2-4, with 14 bases fitting TRBD2. The length of the CDR3 is 17 residues. J gave up 1 base and V 7 bases, and 6 bases lay outside the gene matches. Germline CDR1 is SGHAT and CDR2 is FQNNGV. This CDR3 reads CASKGLAGAEAKNIQYF. The CDR3 nucleotides are TGTGCCAGCAAGGGACTAGCGGGAGCTGAGGCCAAAAACATTCAGTACTTC.

The chain couples TRBV4-1 to TRBJ2-1; 8 nucleotides align to TRBD2. The CDR3 extends over 14 amino acids. Germline V gene sequence: CDR1 MGHRA, CDR2 YSYEKL. V lost 4 bases and J lost 7; bases outside the gene matches: 6. The CDR3 region is CASSPSGGYNEQFF. The CDR3, as DNA: TGCGCCAGCAGCCCCTCGGGGGGGTATAATGAGCAGTTCTTC.

This sequence joins TRBV4-1 and TRBJ1-2; D is perhaps TRBD1 (5 bases). Deletions cut 4 bases from V and 0 bases from J, with 12 bases between. This CDR3 region has 15 residues. CDR1 is MGHRA, CDR2 YSYEKL, per germline. The CDR3 loop reads CASSPLGTANYGYTF. CDR3 DNA sequence: TGCGCCAGCAGCCCACTAGGGACTGCTAACTATGGCTACACCTTC.

This clone occurred a few times. The rearrangement uses TRBV7-2 and TRBJ1-1, with 8 bases identical to TRBD1. CDR3 length equals 15 residues. With V trimmed by 4 bases and J by 6 bases, 10 bases remained unmatched. CDR1 is SGHTA, CDR2 FQGNSA, per germline. This CDR3 is CASSYDRGMGPEAFF. The DNA of the CDR3 is TGTGCCAGCAGCTATGACAGGGGAATGGGCCCTGAAGCTTTCTTT.

This clone appeared once. The CDR3 DNA is TGTGCCATCAGTGAGGGTACAGGGGACCAGCCCCAGCATTTT. Translation gives CAISEGTGDQPQHF. J is TRBJ1-5 and V is TRBV10-3; 7 bases line up with TRBD1. Losses at the gene ends were 2 bases for V and 7 bases for J; bases not matched to a gene: 5. The CDR3 runs to 14 residues. Per germline, CDR1 ENHRY and CDR2 SYGVKD.

The genes are TRBV7-9 and TRBJ2-1; D is ambiguous. The CDR3 has 11 residues. CDR1 and CDR2 from the germline V gene are SEHNR and FQNEAQ (reference sequence). Deletions cut 4 bases from V and 10 bases from J, with 8 bases between. CDR3: CASSYGPEQFF. The DNA of the CDR3 is TGTGCCAGCAGCTACGGCCCGGAGCAGTTCTTC. Full variable domain (missing parts from reference TRBV7-9 and TRBJ2-1): DTGVSQNPRHKITKRGQNVTFRCDPISEHNRLYWYRQTLGQGPEFLTYFQNEAQLEKSRLLSDRFSAERPKGSFSTLEIQRTEQGDSAMYLCASSYGPEQFFGPGTRLTVL.